Included here is one TCR beta chain sequence, with context. The record originates from a study of cytomegalovirus exposure and HLA in healthy donors. CDR3 length equals 14 residues. V lost 7 bases and J 0 bases, leaving 7 bases between the germline ends. CDR1 and CDR2 from the germline V gene are SGHTA and FQGTGA. PCR was performed using 60 Vbeta and 13 Jbeta primers. Sequenced by immunoSEQ multiplex PCR; TCRdb stores in-frame clones only, minus some. The sample lists about 170,000 clones, approximately 71% seen once, with approximately 5.1% in the top ten. Sequenced: PBMCs. The chain is built from TRBV7-3 and TRBJ1-6; tentative D call: TRBD1 (5 bases). The sequence came from a woman in her late teens or twenties in good health and CMV-seropositive. The CDR3 nucleotides are TGTGCCAGCACCGGGGGCTCCTATAATTCACCCCTCCACTTT. This sequence encodes CASTGGSYNSPLHF.